The clone carrying this TCR beta chain was found many times. Its antigen is not known. Unique-molecular-identifier-tagged TCR beta cDNA libraries were used. Input amounts of roughly 0.9 to 10 million T cells were used. These gave around 500,000 cDNA molecules, so each molecule approximated one T cell. A single record per CDR3 protein comes from TCRdb applying MiXCR to the PCR reads. The repertoire holds approximately 250,000 distinct CDR3 sequences, with 36% as singletons. These data originate in a study of post-analysis software for immune sequencing data. Study at large: Relapsing-remitting, secondary progressive and progressive-relapsing multiple sclerosis were all included among the disease courses.

The V and J ends lost 5 bases and 3 bases respectively, with 14 bases between them. The CDR3 length is 15 residues. Germline CDR1 is SEHNR and CDR2 is FQNEAQ (reference sequence). Broader study findings: Five or six TRBV segments were more frequent in patients than controls; TRBV5-6, TRBV5-1 and TRBV20-1 belonged to this group. There was significantly lower normalized Chao1 diversity in multiple sclerosis patients than in controls.

Sequenced material: blood. The rearrangement uses TRBV7-9 and TRBJ1-5, with D uncertain. This receptor was identified in a girl under 18 with multiple sclerosis. The CDR3 nucleotides read TGTGCCAGCAGCACCGGCCGGGGTAACAATCAGCCCCAGCATTTT. This sequence encodes CASSTGRGNNQPQHF.